The rows below give T cell receptor beta chains drawn from one sample of a study of OX40 agonist ivuxolimab in advanced cancers. The data were produced by immunoSEQ multiplex PCR, yet TCRdb's version contains in-frame clones alone and is incomplete. The sample has around 130,000 clones, 93% seen once. This specimen consisted of CD4+ or CD8+ T cells sorted from blood, obtained in a trial of the OX40 agonist ivuxolimab. These receptors came from an adult with an advanced solid tumor such as melanoma, head and neck, liver or kidney cancer. Both conserved end residues are part of each CDR3. Each record gives: V gene, clone size, D gene, J gene, CDR3 DNA, CDR3 protein. A D gene is named only where the DNA matches it firmly. For some rows the clone size is stated as once, few or many, or as a class when expanded; others skip it.

TRBV7-8	NA	NA	TRBJ2-5	TGTGCCAGCAGCCTCCCGGGGTTCCAGGGGCAGACCCAGTACTTC	CASSLPGFQGQTQYF
TRBV5-4	NA	NA	TRBJ2-5	TGTGCCAGCAGCCAGAGACAGAGCCAAGAGACCCAGTACTTC	CASSQRQSQETQYF
TRBV11-2	NA	TRBD2	TRBJ2-7	TGTGCCAGCAGCGTAACAGGAGTAGCGGGAGACTACGAGCAGTACTTC	CASSVTGVAGDYEQYF
TRBV19	NA	TRBD1	TRBJ2-7	TGTGCCAGTAGTATGGTGGGGACAGCCTCCTACGAGCAGTACTTC	CASSMVGTASYEQYF
TRBV6-6	NA	NA	TRBJ2-7	TGTGCCAGCAGTTACCCTGCAGGAGACGAGCAGTACTTC	CASSYPAGDEQYF
TRBV5-4	once	NA	TRBJ2-3	TGTGCCAGCAGCTTGGCCGGAGAGAAGCAGTATTTT	CASSLAGEKQYF
TRBV7-8	NA	NA	TRBJ2-7	TGTGCCAGCAGCTTAGCGGGTAGCTTATCCTACGAGCAGTACTTC	CASSLAGSLSYEQYF
TRBV28	NA	TRBD2	TRBJ2-3	TGTGCCAGCAGGGGAGGGACAGATACGCAGTATTTT	CASRGGTDTQYF
TRBV20-1	NA	NA	TRBJ2-1	TGCAGTGCGGCCTTCCGTAGTGAGCAGTTCTTC	CSAAFRSEQFF
TRBV4-3	NA	NA	TRBJ2-3	TGCGCCAGCAAGGACACCCTTAACACAGATACGCAGTATTTT	CASKDTLNTDTQYF
TRBV7-3	NA	NA	TRBJ1-6	TGTGCCAGCAGCCAAGGGGGGGCCTATAATTCACCCCTCCACTTT	CASSQGGAYNSPLHF
TRBV5-4	NA	TRBD1	TRBJ1-1	TGTGCCAGCAGCGGCTCACAGGGGGCAAGCAAAGCTTTCTTT	CASSGSQGASKAFF
TRBV5-4	NA	NA	TRBJ2-5	TGTGCCAGCAGCTTGACAGGTAGAGACGAGACCCAGTACTTC	CASSLTGRDETQYF
TRBV11-2	NA	NA	TRBJ1-4	TGTGCCAGCAGCGCCTTAAGGACGGATGAAAAACTGTTTTTT	CASSALRTDEKLFF
TRBV6-1	NA	NA	TRBJ1-2	TGTGCCAGCAGTGAAGCGCAAAGGGGATACGGCTACACCTTC	CASSEAQRGYGYTF
TRBV6-1	NA	TRBD2	TRBJ2-3	TGTGCCAGCAGGACTAGCGTAAGCACAGATACGCAGTATTTT	CASRTSVSTDTQYF
TRBV18	NA	TRBD1	TRBJ2-1	TGTGCCAGCTCCCAGGTCGGGGGACAGGGTGTCCATGAGCAGTTCTTC	CASSQVGGQGVHEQFF
TRBV15	NA	TRBD1	TRBJ1-1	TGTGCCACCAGCCGGGACAGGAACACTGAAGCTTTCTTT	CATSRDRNTEAFF
TRBV11-2	once	NA	TRBJ1-2	TGTGCCAGCAGCCGTCCGACCGACGCTAACTATGGCTACACCTTC	CASSRPTDANYGYTF
TRBV6-5	NA	NA	TRBJ2-2	TGTGCCAGCAGTTACTCACGCATTCCGGGGGAGCTGTTTTTT	CASSYSRIPGELFF
TRBV7-9	NA	TRBD1	TRBJ1-4	TGTGCCAGCAGCCCCAGGCAGGGGGCGCGTCCTGAAAAACTGTTTTTT	CASSPRQGARPEKLFF
TRBV19	NA	NA	TRBJ1-1	TGTGCCAGTAGTCCTGTCGGCAGATCTGAAGCTTTCTTT	CASSPVGRSEAFF